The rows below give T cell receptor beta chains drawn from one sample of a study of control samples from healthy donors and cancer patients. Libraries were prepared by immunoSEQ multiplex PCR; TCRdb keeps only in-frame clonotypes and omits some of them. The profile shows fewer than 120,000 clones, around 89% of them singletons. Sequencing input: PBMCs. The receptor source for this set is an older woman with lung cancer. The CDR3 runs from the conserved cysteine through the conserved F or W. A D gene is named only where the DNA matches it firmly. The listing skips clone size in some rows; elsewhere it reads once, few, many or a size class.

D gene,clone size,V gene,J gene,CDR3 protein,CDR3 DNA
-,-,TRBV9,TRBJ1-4,CASSVGALRTNEKLFF,TGTGCCAGCAGCGTGGGGGCGCTCAGGACTAATGAAAAACTGTTTTTT
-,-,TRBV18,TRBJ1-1,CASSLQAYKNTEAFF,TGTGCCAGCTCACTACAGGCGTATAAGAACACTGAAGCTTTCTTT
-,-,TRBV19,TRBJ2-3,CASSTTQGRGDTQYF,TGTGCCAGTAGTACCACCCAAGGCCGAGGGGATACGCAGTATTTT
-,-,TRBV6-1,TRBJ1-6,CASSEHQGNSPLHF,TGTGCCAGCAGTGAACACCAGGGAAATTCACCCCTCCACTTT
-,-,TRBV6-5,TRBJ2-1,CASSYERWNEQFF,TGTGCCAGCAGTTACGAGCGGTGGAATGAGCAGTTCTTC
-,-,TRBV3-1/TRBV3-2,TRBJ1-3,CASSERTGNSGNTIYF,TGTGCCAGCAGCGAGCGGACGGGGAACTCTGGAAACACCATATATTTT
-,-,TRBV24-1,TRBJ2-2,CATSGGDESNTGELFF,TGTGCCACCAGTGGAGGGGACGAATCGAACACCGGGGAGCTGTTTTTT
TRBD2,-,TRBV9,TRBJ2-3,CASSPRPVRLAGGTSTDTQYF,TGTGCCAGCAGCCCCCGCCCCGTAAGACTAGCGGGGGGAACTAGCACAGATACGCAGTATTTT
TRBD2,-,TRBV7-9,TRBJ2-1,CASSRAGGSVEQFF,TGTGCCAGTTCAAGAGCGGGGGGCAGCGTTGAGCAGTTCTTC
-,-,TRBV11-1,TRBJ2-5,CASSPFLASQETQYF,TGTGCCAGCAGCCCATTCCTAGCGAGCCAAGAGACCCAGTACTTC
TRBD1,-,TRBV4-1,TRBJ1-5,CASSRDGDRDQPQHF,TGCGCCAGCAGCCGCGACGGGGACAGGGATCAGCCCCAGCATTTT
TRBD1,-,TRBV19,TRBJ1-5,CASSILTGGEQPQHF,TGTGCCAGTAGTATCTTGACAGGGGGGGAACAGCCCCAGCATTTT
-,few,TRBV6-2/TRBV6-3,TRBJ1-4,CASSYVQTNEKLFF,TGTGCCAGCAGTTACGTGCAGACTAATGAAAAACTGTTTTTT
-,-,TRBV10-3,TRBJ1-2,CAISVAGPEGGYTF,TGTGCCATCAGTGTGGCAGGACCGGAGGGTGGCTACACCTTC
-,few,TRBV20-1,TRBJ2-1,CSARPGNEQFF,TGCAGTGCCCGGCCTGGCAATGAGCAGTTCTTC
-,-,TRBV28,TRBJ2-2,CASSLVDRELFF,TGTGCCAGCAGTTTAGTAGACCGGGAGCTGTTTTTT
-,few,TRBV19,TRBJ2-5,CASSISRMQETQYF,TGTGCCAGTAGTATTTCCCGGATGCAAGAGACCCAGTACTTC
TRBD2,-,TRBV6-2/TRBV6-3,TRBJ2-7,CASSYSGLGRSYEQYF,TGTGCCAGCAGTTACTCTGGACTAGGACGCTCCTACGAGCAGTACTTC
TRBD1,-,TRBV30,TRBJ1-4,CAWGTGSTNEKLFF,TGTGCCTGGGGGACAGGGAGCACTAATGAAAAACTGTTTTTT
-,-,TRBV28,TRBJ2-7,CASSLGGYEQYF,TGTGCCAGCAGTCTCGGCGGATACGAGCAGTACTTC
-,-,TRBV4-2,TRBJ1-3,CASMVLLGGNTIYF,TGTGCCAGCATGGTTCTCTTAGGTGGAAACACCATATATTTT
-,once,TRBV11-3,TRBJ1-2,CASSPGGGGSYGYTF,TGTGCCAGCAGCCCAGGTGGGGGGGGTAGCTATGGCTACACCTTC
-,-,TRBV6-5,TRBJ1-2,CASSRGGYGYTF,TGTGCCAGCAGCAGGGGAGGCTATGGCTACACCTTC
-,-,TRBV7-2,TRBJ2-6,CASSLAPASANVLTF,TGTGCCAGCAGCTTAGCCCCCGCTTCGGCCAACGTCCTGACTTTC
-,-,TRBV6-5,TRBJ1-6,CASSYFWQGNSPLHF,TGTGCCAGCAGTTACTTTTGGCAGGGGAATTCACCCCTCCACTTT
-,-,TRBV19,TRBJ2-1,CATSVPVGHEQFF,TGTGCCACCTCGGTACCAGTGGGCCATGAGCAGTTCTTC
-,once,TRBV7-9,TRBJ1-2,CASSFEGSGRYTF,TGTGCCAGTAGTTTCGAGGGATCCGGTCGCTACACCTTC
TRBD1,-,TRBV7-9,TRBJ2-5,CASSVGQAQETQYF,TGTGCCAGCAGCGTGGGACAGGCCCAAGAGACCCAGTACTTC
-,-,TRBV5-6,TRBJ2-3,CASSLLADSTDTQYF,TGTGCCAGCAGCTTATTGGCGGATAGCACAGATACGCAGTATTTT
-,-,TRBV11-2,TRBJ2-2,CASSLDLTGELFF,TGTGCCAGCAGCTTGGACCTCACCGGGGAGCTGTTTTTT
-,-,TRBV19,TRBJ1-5,CASSPGPGYQPQHF,TGTGCCAGTAGTCCCGGGCCGGGTTATCAGCCCCAGCATTTT
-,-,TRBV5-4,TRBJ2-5,CASSRTPTVGETQYF,TGTGCCAGCAGCCGGACCCCGACAGTCGGAGAGACCCAGTACTTC
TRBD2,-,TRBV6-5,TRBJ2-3,CASSLAGVTDTQYF,TGTGCCAGCAGTCTAGCGGGAGTCACAGATACGCAGTATTTT
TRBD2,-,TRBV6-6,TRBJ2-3,CASRVSGGATDTQYF,TGTGCCAGCAGGGTGAGCGGGGGGGCGACAGATACGCAGTATTTT
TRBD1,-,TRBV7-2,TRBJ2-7,CASSYGQGTYEQYF,TGTGCCAGCAGCTATGGACAGGGAACCTACGAGCAGTACTTC
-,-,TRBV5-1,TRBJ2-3,CASSLVLASGTQYF,TGCGCCAGCAGCTTGGTCCTGGCCTCAGGTACGCAGTATTTT
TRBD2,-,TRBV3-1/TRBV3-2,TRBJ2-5,CASSQRLAGFQETQYF,TGTGCCAGCAGCCAAAGACTAGCGGGGTTTCAAGAGACCCAGTACTTC
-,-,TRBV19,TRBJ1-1,CASSIETRTEAFF,TGTGCCAGTAGTATCGAGACTCGCACTGAAGCTTTCTTT